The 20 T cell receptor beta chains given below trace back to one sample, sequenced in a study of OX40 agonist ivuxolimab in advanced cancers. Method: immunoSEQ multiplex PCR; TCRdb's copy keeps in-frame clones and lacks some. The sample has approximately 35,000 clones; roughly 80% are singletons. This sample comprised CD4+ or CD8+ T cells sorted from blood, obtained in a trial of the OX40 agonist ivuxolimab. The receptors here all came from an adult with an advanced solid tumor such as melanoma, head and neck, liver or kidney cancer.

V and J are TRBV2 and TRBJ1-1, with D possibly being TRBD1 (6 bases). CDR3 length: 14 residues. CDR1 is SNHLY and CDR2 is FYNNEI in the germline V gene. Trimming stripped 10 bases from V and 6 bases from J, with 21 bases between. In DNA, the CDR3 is TGTGCCAACATCATGGGGCAGGGGATGCCTGAAGCTTTCTTT. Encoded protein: CANIMGQGMPEAFF.

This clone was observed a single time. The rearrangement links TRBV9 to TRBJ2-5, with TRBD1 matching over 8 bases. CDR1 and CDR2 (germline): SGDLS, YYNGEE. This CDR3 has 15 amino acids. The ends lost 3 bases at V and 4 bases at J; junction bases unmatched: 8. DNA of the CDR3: TGTGCCAGCAGCGACCGGACAGGGAGTAGAGAGACCCAGTACTTC. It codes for CASSDRTGSRETQYF.

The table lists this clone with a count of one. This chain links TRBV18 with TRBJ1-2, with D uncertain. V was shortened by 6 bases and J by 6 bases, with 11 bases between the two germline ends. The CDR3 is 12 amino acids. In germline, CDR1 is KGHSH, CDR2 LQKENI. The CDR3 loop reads CASSPGPDGYTF. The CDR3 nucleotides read TGTGCCAGCTCTCCCGGGCCCGATGGCTACACCTTC.

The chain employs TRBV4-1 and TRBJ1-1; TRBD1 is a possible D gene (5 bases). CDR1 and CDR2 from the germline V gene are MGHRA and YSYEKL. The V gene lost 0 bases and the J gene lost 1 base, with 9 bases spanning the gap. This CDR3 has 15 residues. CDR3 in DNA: TGCGCCAGCAGCCAAGAAGGGGCGGGGAACACTGAAGCTTTCTTT. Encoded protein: CASSQEGAGNTEAFF.

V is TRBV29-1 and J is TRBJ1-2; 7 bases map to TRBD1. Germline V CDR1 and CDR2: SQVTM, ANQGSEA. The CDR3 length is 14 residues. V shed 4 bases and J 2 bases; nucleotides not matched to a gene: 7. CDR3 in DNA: TGCAGCGTTGGGGGGTCGACAGGGAACTATGGCTACACCTTC. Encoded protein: CSVGGSTGNYGYTF. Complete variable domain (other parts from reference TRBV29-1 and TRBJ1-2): SAVISQKPSRDICQRGTSLTIQCQVDSQVTMMFWYRQQPGQSLTLIATANQGSEATYESGFVIDKFPISRPNLTFSTLTVSNMSPEDSSIYLCSVGGSTGNYGYTFGSGTRLTVV.

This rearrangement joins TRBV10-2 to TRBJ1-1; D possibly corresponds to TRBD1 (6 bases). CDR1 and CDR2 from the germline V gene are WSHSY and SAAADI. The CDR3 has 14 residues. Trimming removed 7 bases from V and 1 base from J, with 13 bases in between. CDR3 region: CASNQGYGNTEAFF. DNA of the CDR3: TGCGCCAGCAACCAGGGGTATGGGAACACTGAAGCTTTCTTT.

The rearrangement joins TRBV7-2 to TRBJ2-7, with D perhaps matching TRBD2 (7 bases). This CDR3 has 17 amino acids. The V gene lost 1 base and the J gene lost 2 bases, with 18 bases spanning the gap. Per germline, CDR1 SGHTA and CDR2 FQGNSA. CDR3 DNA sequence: TGTGCCAGCAGCTTAGGTGGCGGGGGCTTATCTACCTACGAGCAGTACTTC. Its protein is CASSLGGGGLSTYEQYF.

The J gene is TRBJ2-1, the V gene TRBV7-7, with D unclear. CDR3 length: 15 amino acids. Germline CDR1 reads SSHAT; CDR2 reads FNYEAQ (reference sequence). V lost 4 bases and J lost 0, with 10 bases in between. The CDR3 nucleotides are TGTGCCAGCAGCTACAGCGAGCTCTCCTACAATGAGCAGTTCTTC. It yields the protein CASSYSELSYNEQFF.

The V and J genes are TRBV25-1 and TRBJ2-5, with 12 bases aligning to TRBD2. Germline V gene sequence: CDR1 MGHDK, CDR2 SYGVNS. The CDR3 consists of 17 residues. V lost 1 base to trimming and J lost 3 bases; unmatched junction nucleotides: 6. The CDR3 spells CASSEFESSGGEETQYF. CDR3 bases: TGTGCCAGCAGTGAATTTGAATCTAGCGGGGGGGAAGAGACCCAGTACTTC.

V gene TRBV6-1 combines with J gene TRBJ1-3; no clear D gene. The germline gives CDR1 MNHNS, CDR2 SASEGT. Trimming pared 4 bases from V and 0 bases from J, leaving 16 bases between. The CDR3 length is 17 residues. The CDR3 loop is CASSVVVGRTSGNTIYF. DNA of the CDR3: TGTGCCAGCAGTGTGGTTGTCGGGCGAACCTCTGGAAACACCATATATTTT.

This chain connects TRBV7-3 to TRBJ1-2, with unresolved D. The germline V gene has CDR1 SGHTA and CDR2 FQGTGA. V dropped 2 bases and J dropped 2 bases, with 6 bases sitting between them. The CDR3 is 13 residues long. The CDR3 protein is CASSLDGNYGYTF. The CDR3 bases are TGTGCCAGCAGCTTAGATGGAAACTATGGCTACACCTTC. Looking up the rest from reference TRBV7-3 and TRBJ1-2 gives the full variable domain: GAGVSQTPSNKVTEKGKYVELRCDPISGHTALYWYRQSLGQGPEFLIYFQGTGAADDSGLPNDRFFAVRPEGSVSTLKIQRTERGDSAVYLCASSLDGNYGYTFGSGTRLTVV.

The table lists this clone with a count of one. The CDR3: CASSDAATSTDTQYF. CDR3 in DNA: TGTGCCAGCAGTGACGCGGCGACTAGCACAGATACGCAGTATTTT. The V gene is TRBV6-4, the J gene TRBJ2-3; no reliable D call. The germline CDR1 and CDR2 sequences are MRHNA and SNTAGT. With 2 bases removed from V and 0 bases from J, the gap between germline ends came to 9 bases. The CDR3 sequence is 15 residues long.

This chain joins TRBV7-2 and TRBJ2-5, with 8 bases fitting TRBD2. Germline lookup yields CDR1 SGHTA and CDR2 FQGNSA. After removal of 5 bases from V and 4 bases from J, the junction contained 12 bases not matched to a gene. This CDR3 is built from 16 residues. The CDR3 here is CASSRTSPQGRETQYF. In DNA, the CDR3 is TGTGCCAGCAGCCGGACTAGCCCCCAGGGGCGAGAGACCCAGTACTTC.

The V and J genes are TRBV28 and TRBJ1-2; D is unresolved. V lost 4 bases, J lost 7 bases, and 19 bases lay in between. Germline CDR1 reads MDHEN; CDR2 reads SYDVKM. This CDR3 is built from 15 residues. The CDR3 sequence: CASSSPGVLKFGYTF. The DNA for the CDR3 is TGTGCCAGCAGTTCTCCGGGAGTCTTAAAATTTGGCTACACCTTC.

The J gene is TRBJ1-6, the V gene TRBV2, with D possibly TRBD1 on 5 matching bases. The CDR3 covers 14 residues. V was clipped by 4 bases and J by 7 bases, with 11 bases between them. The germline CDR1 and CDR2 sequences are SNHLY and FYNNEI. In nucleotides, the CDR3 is TGTGCCAGCAGTGTCCCCTGGGGGAATTCACCCCTCCACTTT. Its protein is CASSVPWGNSPLHF.

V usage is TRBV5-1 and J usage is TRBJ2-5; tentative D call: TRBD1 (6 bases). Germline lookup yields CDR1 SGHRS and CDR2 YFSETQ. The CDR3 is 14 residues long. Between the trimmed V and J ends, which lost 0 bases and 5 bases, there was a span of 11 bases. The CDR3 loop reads CASSLGGPEETQYF. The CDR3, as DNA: TGCGCCAGCAGCTTGGGGGGGCCGGAGGAGACCCAGTACTTC.

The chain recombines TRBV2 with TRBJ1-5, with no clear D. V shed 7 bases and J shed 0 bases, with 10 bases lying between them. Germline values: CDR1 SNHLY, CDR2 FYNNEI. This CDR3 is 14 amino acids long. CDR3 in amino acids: CASKPGYSNQPQHF. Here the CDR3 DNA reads TGTGCCAGCAAACCAGGTTATAGCAATCAGCCCCAGCATTTT.

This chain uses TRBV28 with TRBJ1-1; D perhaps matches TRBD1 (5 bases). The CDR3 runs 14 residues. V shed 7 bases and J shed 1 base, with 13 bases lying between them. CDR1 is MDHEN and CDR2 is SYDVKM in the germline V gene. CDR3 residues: CASNFHRSNTEAFF. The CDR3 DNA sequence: TGTGCCAGCAATTTCCACAGGTCGAACACTGAAGCTTTCTTT. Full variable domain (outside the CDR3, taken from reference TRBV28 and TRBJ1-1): DVKVTQSSRYLVKRTGEKVFLECVQDMDHENMFWYRQDPGLGLRLIYFSYDVKMKEKGDIPEGYSVSREKKERFSLILESASTNQTSMYLCASNFHRSNTEAFFGQGTRLTVV.

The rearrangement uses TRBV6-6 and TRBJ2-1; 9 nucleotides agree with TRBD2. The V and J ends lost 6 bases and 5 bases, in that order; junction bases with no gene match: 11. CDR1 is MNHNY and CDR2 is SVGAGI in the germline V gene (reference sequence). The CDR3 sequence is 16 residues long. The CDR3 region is CASRFLGGGADNEQFF. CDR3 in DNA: TGTGCCAGCAGATTTCTCGGCGGGGGGGCCGACAATGAGCAGTTCTTC.

Here the CDR3 DNA reads TGCGCCAGCAGTGAGTCACGGTTTAGGGGACATGAAGCTTTCTTT. Translated: CASSESRFRGHEAFF. The chain carries TRBV10-2 and TRBJ1-1, with a possible D match to TRBD1 (6 bases). The CDR3 length is 15 residues. V was shortened by 0 bases and J by 7 bases, with 15 bases between the two germline ends. The germline CDR1 and CDR2 sequences are WSHSY and SAAADI.